These 22 T cell receptor beta chains were all obtained from the same sample, sequenced in a study of radiation and T cells in renal cell carcinoma. Assay: immunoSEQ multiplex PCR; the TCRdb copy retains only in-frame clones and omits some. The table has about 120,000 clones, around 85% seen once. The time point denotes: blood 2 weeks post-SBRT. Treatment: 15 Gy SBRT to primary tumor, nephrectomy 4 weeks later. The sequencing used blood, collected from a patient whose treatment included radiotherapy and nephrectomy. The receptors stem from a man in his forties or fifties with renal cell carcinoma.

The chain carries TRBV27 and TRBJ1-6; D is perhaps TRBD1 (6 bases). V lost 3 bases to trimming and J lost 1 base, with 19 bases between them. CDR1 is MNHEY and CDR2 is SMNVEV in the germline V gene (reference sequence). The CDR3 runs to 19 residues. The CDR3 protein is CASSFSTGNFRSYNSPLHF. DNA for the CDR3: TGTGCCAGCAGTTTTTCCACAGGGAACTTTAGGTCCTATAATTCACCCCTCCACTTT.

The count of this clone is one. The chain employs TRBV5-1 and TRBJ1-2; TRBD1 agrees at 7 bases. The trim removed 4 bases at V and 4 bases at J, leaving 7 bases unmatched. The length of the CDR3 is 14 residues. The V gene's germline CDR1 is SGHRS and CDR2 YFSETQ. As DNA, the CDR3 is TGCGCCAGCAGCCGGGAAGGGGGCAGCTATGGCTACACCTTC. This gives the protein CASSREGGSYGYTF.

The V and J genes are TRBV5-1 and TRBJ2-1; 11 bases match TRBD2. Germline CDR1 reads SGHRS; CDR2 reads YFSETQ. The CDR3 sequence is 15 residues long. Germline trimming cut 4 bases from V and 10 bases from J; bases unmatched to any gene: 10. The CDR3 DNA reads as TGCGCCAGCAGCACCGGACTAGCGGGTTTTCGGGAGCAGTTCTTC. Its translation: CASSTGLAGFREQFF.

V gene TRBV30 combines with J gene TRBJ1-2, with D hard to call. CDR3 length: 14 amino acids. CDR1 is GTSNPN and CDR2 is SVGIG in the germline V gene (reference sequence). V lost 0 bases to trimming and J lost 0 bases, with 8 bases between them. The CDR3 loop is CAWSVKTANYGYTF. Written as DNA, the CDR3 is TGTGCCTGGAGTGTAAAAACAGCTAACTATGGCTACACCTTC.

The chain recombines TRBV6-5 with TRBJ1-4; D gene ambiguous. Germline CDR1 reads MNHEY; CDR2 reads SVGAGI. Trimming shortened V by 6 bases and J by 8 bases, and 10 bases separated the two germline ends. This CDR3 region has 12 residues. The CDR3 is CASSPGLEKLFF. The DNA of the CDR3 is TGTGCCAGCAGCCCCGGGTTGGAAAAACTGTTTTTT.

In regard to this clone: Other DNA sequences from this sample encode an identical CDR3 as well. The genes are TRBV9 and TRBJ2-2; D not certain. The V end was cut by 0 bases, the J end by 5 bases, with 8 bases between. Germline CDR1 and CDR2: SGDLS and YYNGEE. The CDR3 sequence is 14 residues long. The CDR3 sequence: CASSVGGSTGELFF. As DNA, the CDR3 is TGTGCCAGCAGCGTAGGGGGTTCTACCGGGGAGCTGTTTTTT.

The genes are TRBV7-2 and TRBJ2-7; D is undetermined. CDR1 and CDR2 (germline): SGHTA, FQGNSA. V dropped 1 base and J dropped 0 bases, with 7 bases sitting between them. This CDR3 has 14 residues. The CDR3 nucleotides read TGTGCCAGCAGCTTAGGGGCAGGCTCCTACGAGCAGTACTTC. This translates into CASSLGAGSYEQYF.

V is TRBV7-3 and J is TRBJ2-2; D might be TRBD1 or TRBD2, each matching 5 bases. Germline V CDR1 and CDR2: SGHTA, FQGTGA. The V gene lost 5 bases and the J gene lost 7 bases, with 14 bases spanning the gap. This CDR3 has 14 residues. The CDR3 spells CASSRQGTDGELFF. CDR3 coding DNA: TGTGCCAGCAGCCGCCAAGGGACGGACGGGGAGCTGTTTTTT.

This clone was seen a few times. The V call is TRBV4-1, the J call TRBJ1-5; the D is unclear. V was trimmed by 1 base and J by 0 bases, leaving 10 bases between them. The CDR3 sequence is 16 residues long. The V gene's germline CDR1 is MGHRA and CDR2 YSYEKL. For the CDR3, the DNA is TGCGCCAGCAGCCAAGTGGTGAGGGCTAGCAATCAGCCCCAGCATTTT. It is translated as CASSQVVRASNQPQHF.

Details on this clone: A junction end diverges from the germline sequence, so it may reflect a read error. The gene calls are TRBV7-2 and TRBJ1-1; TRBD1 might be the D (5 bases). Germline V CDR1 and CDR2: SGHTA, FQGNSA. The CDR3 totals 17 residues. CDR3 DNA sequence: TGTGCCAGCAGCCTAGCGGCGGGGCGATTCATGAACACTGAAGCTTTCTTT. Its protein is CASSLAAGRFMNTEAFF.

This clone occurred once. The chain joins TRBV10-3 to TRBJ2-1, with D perhaps given as TRBD1 or TRBD2 (6 bases each). The CDR3 extends over 12 amino acids. Germline values: CDR1 ENHRY, CDR2 SYGVKD. Trimming left V 10 bases short and J 5 bases short, with 12 bases between. CDR3 in DNA: TGTGCCACCGGGGGCAGGGACAATGAGCAGTTCTTC. Translating it yields CATGGRDNEQFF.

The chain joins TRBV30 to TRBJ1-2; TRBD1 aligns across 7 bases. This CDR3 region has 15 residues. J gave up 4 bases and V 1 base, and 9 bases lay outside the gene matches. Germline CDR1 and CDR2: GTSNPN and SVGIG (reference sequence). The CDR3 region has the DNA TGTGCCTGGAGTGCTAAGGGGGCTGCCTTCTATGGCTACACCTTC. This sequence encodes CAWSAKGAAFYGYTF.

The chain recombines TRBV25-1 with TRBJ2-1; no clear D. Trimming took 4 bases from V and 4 from J, leaving 11 bases between them. The CDR3 is 14 residues long. Germline V gene data show CDR1 as MGHDK and CDR2 as SYGVNS. The CDR3 protein is CASSVLSEYNEQFF. The CDR3 DNA follows: TGTGCCAGCAGTGTCTTAAGCGAATACAATGAGCAGTTCTTC.

The chain joins TRBV5-6 to TRBJ2-1; the match to TRBD1 covers 10 bases. The CDR3 is 13 amino acids. Trimming cost V 4 bases and J 9 bases; bases outside gene matches: 4. Germline V lookup: CDR1 SGHDT, CDR2 YYEEEE. CDR3 residues: CASSKGTGVEQFF. In DNA, the CDR3 is TGTGCCAGCAGCAAAGGGACAGGGGTTGAGCAGTTCTTC.

The chain couples TRBV27 to TRBJ2-5, with D possibly matching TRBD1 (5 bases). Trimming left V 0 bases short and J 4 bases short, with 12 bases between. CDR3 size: 15 residues. Germline V gene sequence: CDR1 MNHEY, CDR2 SMNVEV (reference sequence). CDR3 in amino acids: CASSLSTGMGETQYF. CDR3 in DNA: TGTGCCAGCAGTTTATCAACAGGAATGGGAGAGACCCAGTACTTC.

The count of this clone is one. The chain links TRBV10-1 to TRBJ2-7, with a possible D match to TRBD2 (5 bases). This CDR3 is 16 amino acids long. V was trimmed by 0 bases and J by 2 bases, leaving 14 bases between them. Per germline, CDR1 WNHNN and CDR2 SYGVQD (reference sequence). CDR3 region: CASSESSRERTYEQYF. CDR3 coding DNA: TGCGCCAGCAGTGAGTCGAGCCGGGAAAGAACCTACGAGCAGTACTTC.

The V and J genes are TRBV27 and TRBJ2-1; possible D gene TRBD2, 6 bases. The CDR3 has 16 amino acids. Germline V lookup: CDR1 MNHEY, CDR2 SMNVEV (reference sequence). V was cut by 5 bases and J by 6 bases, with 20 bases left in between. The CDR3 DNA is TGTGCCAGCAGTGCCGCTAGCGCGGGGATTGGCAATGAGCAGTTCTTC. Its translation is CASSAASAGIGNEQFF.

This sequence joins TRBV30 and TRBJ1-2; D is unclear. The germline V and J ends were trimmed by 2 bases and 8 bases, with 12 bases remaining between them. CDR3 size: 12 residues. The germline CDR1 and CDR2 sequences are GTSNPN and SVGIG (reference sequence). The CDR3 nucleotides are TGTGCCTGGAGTTCACCGGAGGAGGGCTACACCTTC. The encoded protein is CAWSSPEEGYTF.

This chain links TRBV5-4 with TRBJ2-1; 11 positions match TRBD2. The CDR3 totals 15 residues. Germline CDR1 reads SGHNT; CDR2 reads YYREEE (reference sequence). V lost 5 bases, J lost 3 bases, and 4 bases stayed unmatched. The CDR3 sequence: CASSYTSGSYNEQFF. DNA of the CDR3: TGTGCCAGCAGTTATACTAGCGGGAGCTACAATGAGCAGTTCTTC.

This clone turned up a few times. This chain uses TRBV28 with TRBJ1-2; a possible D gene is TRBD1 (6 bases). The V gene's germline CDR1 is MDHEN and CDR2 SYDVKM. The CDR3 has 14 amino acids. V lost 3 bases and J 8 bases, leaving 16 bases between the germline ends. Written as DNA, the CDR3 is TGTGCCAGCAGTTTCCCCGCACAGGGTTTAGGCTACACCTTC. It is translated as CASSFPAQGLGYTF.

This clone has more than one count but fewer than ten. This rearrangement joins TRBV19 to TRBJ2-2; no clear D. V gave up 3 bases and J gave up 2 bases, with 7 bases separating them. Looked up from germline, CDR1 is LNHDA and CDR2 is SQIVND (reference sequence). The CDR3 has 14 residues. The CDR3: CASSIVGNTGELFF. The CDR3 bases are TGTGCCAGTAGTATTGTCGGAAACACCGGGGAGCTGTTTTTT. The whole variable domain, remainder taken from reference TRBV19 and TRBJ2-2, is DGGITQSPKYLFRKEGQNVTLSCEQNLNHDAMYWYRQDPGQGLRLIYYSQIVNDFQKGDIAEGYSVSREKKESFPLTVTSAQKNPTAFYLCASSIVGNTGELFFGEGSRLTVL.

This rearrangement joins TRBV9 to TRBJ2-7; D might be TRBD2 (5 bases). CDR1 and CDR2 from the germline V gene are SGDLS and YYNGEE. The length of the CDR3 is 16 residues. Deletions cut 4 bases from V and 0 bases from J, with 17 bases between. CDR3 sequence: CASSPRGSASSYEQYF. CDR3 sequence (DNA): TGTGCCAGCAGCCCCCGGGGAAGCGCGAGCTCCTACGAGCAGTACTTC.